A single sample is the source of the 6 T cell receptor beta chains below, sequenced in a study of blood T cell repertoires in COVID-19. The method was immunoSEQ multiplex PCR; TCRdb's version includes in-frame clones alone and lacks a portion of them. This sample yields a few hundred thousand clones, of which roughly 90% are seen a single time; approximately 6.2% belongs to the top ten. Specimen: peripheral blood. The source of these receptors is a man aged 55 to 70 with acute or convalescent COVID-19.

This clone was found a few times. V is TRBV6-1 and J is TRBJ1-3; weak D call: TRBD1 (5 bases). The CDR3 has 15 amino acids. V was pared by 0 bases and J by 0 bases, with 6 bases between. Germline CDR1 is MNHNS and CDR2 is SASEGT. CDR3 coding DNA: TGTGCCAGCAGTGAAGCGGGGGGCTCTGGAAACACCATATATTTT. Encoded protein: CASSEAGGSGNTIYF.

V and J are TRBV4-3 and TRBJ1-2; D is unresolved. The CDR3 loop spans 14 amino acids. V shed 0 bases and J shed 0 bases, with 5 bases lying between them. Germline assignment: CDR1 LGHNA and CDR2 YSLEER. The CDR3 reads CASSQDRANYGYTF. The DNA for the CDR3 is TGCGCCAGCAGCCAAGATCGGGCTAACTATGGCTACACCTTC.

The rearrangement uses TRBV7-2 and TRBJ2-1; 13 bases line up with TRBD2. The CDR3 contains 15 residues. Germline V lookup: CDR1 SGHTA, CDR2 FQGNSA. J lost 7 bases, V lost 6 bases, and 6 bases had no gene match. The CDR3 sequence: CASRPGTSGKNEQFF. CDR3 DNA: TGTGCCAGCAGGCCCGGGACTAGCGGGAAGAATGAGCAGTTCTTC.

This clone was counted once. This chain uses TRBV5-1 with TRBJ2-3, with unresolved D. The length of the CDR3 is 13 residues. V was clipped by 5 bases and J by 2 bases, with 9 bases between them. CDR1 and CDR2 from the germline V gene are SGHRS and YFSETQ. The CDR3 nucleotides are TGCGCCAGCAGTCCGACACCCACAGATACGCAGTATTTT. This encodes CASSPTPTDTQYF.

This clone was seen a single time. This chain joins TRBV6-5 and TRBJ1-3, with D maybe TRBD1 (5 bases). Germline CDR1 MNHEY, CDR2 SVGAGI. This CDR3 region has 14 residues. Trimming shortened V by 5 bases and J by 0 bases, and 8 bases separated the two germline ends. CDR3 protein: CASSRQSSGNTIYF. DNA for the CDR3: TGTGCCAGCAGTCGACAGAGCTCTGGAAACACCATATATTTT.

This clone has just one count. The chain recombines TRBV18 with TRBJ2-4; D is uncertain. The V end was cut by 3 bases, the J end by 0 bases, with 9 bases between. Germline-derived CDR1 and CDR2 are KGHSH and LQKENI. The CDR3 length is 15 residues. CDR3 amino acids: CASSPTVLAKNIQYF. CDR3 bases: TGTGCCAGCTCACCTACAGTACTAGCCAAAAACATTCAGTACTTC.